This T cell receptor beta chain is drawn from a study of human T cells and chemical hapten exposure. This clonotype was seen many times. CDR1 is LNHNV, CDR2 YYDKDF, per germline (reference sequence). This CDR3 region has 15 residues. V was pared by 6 bases and J by 7 bases, with 19 bases between. Using its own MiXCR run on the RACE reads, TCRdb lists one record per CDR3 protein. Among over 45,000 distinct CDR3 sequences, about a tenth were seen once, and the ten largest hold 10% to 15%. As to time point: patch test 1, 2 weeks after DPC sensitization. Treatment meaning: therapeutic diphenylcyclopropenone sensitization with weekly scalp DPC.

This material consisted of whole blood, taken in connection with sensitization to the hapten diphenylcyclopropenone (DPC). This TCR was recovered from a woman aged 40 to 49 with alopecia areata. Some clones in this sample may be carry-over from other donors' samples. The chain joins TRBV15 to TRBJ2-1; tentatively, D is TRBD1 or TRBD2 (5 bases each). The CDR3 is CATREAGTRSNEQFF. CDR3 DNA: TGTGCCACCAGAGAGGCCGGGACCCGGAGTAATGAGCAGTTCTTC.